The T cell receptor (beta chain) described here comes from a study of control samples from healthy donors and cancer patients. This CDR3 comprises 11 residues. The germline gives CDR1 SEHNR, CDR2 FQNEAQ (reference sequence). V was trimmed by 4 bases and J by 6 bases, leaving 6 bases between them. TCRdb's table, derived via immunoSEQ multiplex PCR, lists solely in-frame clones and lacks some. The table lists approximately 51,000 clones, 80% of them singletons. This clone was counted only a few times. This clonotype originated in a man in his 70s in good health. The V gene is TRBV7-9, the J gene TRBJ1-1; D call uncertain. The sequenced material came from blood. CDR3 loop: CASSSQPEAFF. In DNA form, the CDR3 reads TGTGCCAGCAGCTCGCAGCCTGAAGCTTTCTTT.